Listed here are 6 T cell receptor beta chains from one sample, sequenced in a study of shared T cell receptors in the human thymus. Sequencing was performed with immunoSEQ multiplex PCR; in TCRdb, only in-frame clones are kept and a portion is missing. Seen here are 630,000 or so clones, 87% observed once, and the top ten hold approximately 0.0097%. The same sample was also studied in work on human thymus T cells.

The source material was thymocytes. The receptors were sampled from a boy younger than two with a congenital heart defect.

The chain carries TRBV27 and TRBJ1-6; D might be TRBD1 (5 bases). V gave up 2 bases and J gave up 8 bases, with 10 bases separating them. Germline assignment: CDR1 MNHEY and CDR2 SMNVEV (reference sequence). The CDR3 has 14 residues. As DNA, the CDR3 is TGTGCCAGCAGTTTACAGGCCAGGGATTCACCCCTCCACTTT. It is translated as CASSLQARDSPLHF.

The V call is TRBV28, the J call TRBJ1-2, with D perhaps TRBD1 (5 bases). The CDR3 spans 16 residues. Germline CDR1 and CDR2: MDHEN and SYDVKM. The V and J ends lost 5 bases and 6 bases respectively, with 22 bases between them. CDR3 DNA: TGTGCCAGCAGTCCAAAACTCGACAGAGTCTACCATGGCTACACCTTC. Encoded protein: CASSPKLDRVYHGYTF.

In regard to this clone: Other DNA sequences from this sample encode an identical CDR3 as well. The chain recombines TRBV11-2 with TRBJ2-7, with D possibly being TRBD1 (6 bases). V was clipped by 8 bases and J by 4 bases, with 15 bases between them. CDR3 length: 13 amino acids. Germline CDR1 reads SGHAT; CDR2 reads FQNNGV. The CDR3: CASSPQGPYEQYF. The CDR3 nucleotides are TGTGCCAGCTCTCCACAGGGTCCATACGAGCAGTACTTC.

This chain links TRBV4-1 with TRBJ2-7; 8 nucleotides match TRBD2. Germline loops: CDR1 MGHRA, CDR2 YSYEKL. The CDR3 consists of 16 residues. With V trimmed by 6 bases and J by 6 bases, 16 bases remained unmatched. CDR3 DNA sequence: TGCGCCAGCAGTCTTTTCGGAAGCGGGAGCTTCGCCGAGCAGTACTTC. Its translation: CASSLFGSGSFAEQYF.

This rearrangement joins TRBV27 to TRBJ1-1; 7 bases are shared with TRBD1. CDR1 is MNHEY and CDR2 is SMNVEV in the germline V gene (reference sequence). The CDR3 loop spans 17 amino acids. V dropped 2 bases and J dropped 1; count of bases not matched to a gene: 10. The chain's CDR3 is CASSLKRKGQPNTEAFF. Written as DNA, the CDR3 is TGTGCCAGCAGTTTAAAGCGGAAGGGACAGCCGAACACTGAAGCTTTCTTT.

The CDR3 DNA reads TGTGCCAGCAGACACCCCCCAGGACTCTATGGCTACACCTTC. It encodes CASRHPPGLYGYTF. The chain carries TRBV28 and TRBJ1-2; D is undetermined. V was shortened by 6 bases and J by 4 bases, with 15 bases between the two germline ends. CDR1 is MDHEN and CDR2 is SYDVKM in the germline V gene. The CDR3 covers 14 residues.